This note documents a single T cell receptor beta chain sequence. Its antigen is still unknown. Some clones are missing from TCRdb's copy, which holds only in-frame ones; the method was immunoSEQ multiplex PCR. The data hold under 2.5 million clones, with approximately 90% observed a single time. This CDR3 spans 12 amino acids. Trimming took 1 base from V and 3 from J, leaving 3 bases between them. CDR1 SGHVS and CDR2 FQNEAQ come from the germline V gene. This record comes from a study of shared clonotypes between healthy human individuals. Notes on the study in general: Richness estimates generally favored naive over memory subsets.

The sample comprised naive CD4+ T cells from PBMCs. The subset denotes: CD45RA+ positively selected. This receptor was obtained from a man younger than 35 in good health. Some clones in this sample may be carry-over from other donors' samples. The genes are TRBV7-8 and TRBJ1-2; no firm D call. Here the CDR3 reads CASSLVHYGYTF. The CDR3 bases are TGTGCCAGCAGCTTAGTACACTATGGCTACACCTTC.